This T cell receptor (beta chain) was observed in a study of blood T cell repertoires in COVID-19. On the study more broadly: The United States, Italy and Spain were the sources of the acute and convalescent COVID-19 samples. Sample material is recorded as cDNA or gDNA derived from T cells, B-cell-depleted T cells, or PBMCs.

The trim removed 7 bases at V and 0 bases at J, leaving 4 bases unmatched. There are 14 residues in the CDR3. Germline-derived CDR1 and CDR2 are MDHEN and SYDVKM. Here immunoSEQ multiplex PCR was the method, and the copy in TCRdb shows in-frame clones only, minus some. The sample carries 250,000 to 350,000 clones, around 90% recorded once. The participants were between 18 and 89 years old and came from about two dozen US areas. This receptor was identified in a woman younger than 35 with acute COVID-19. This chain connects TRBV28 to TRBJ2-7; the match to TRBD2 covers 9 bases. The sequenced sample consisted of PBMCs or T cells enriched from blood (not recorded which). DNA for the CDR3: TGTGCCAGCAAGACTAGCGGCAGCTCCTACGAGCAGTACTTC. It is translated as CASKTSGSSYEQYF. The full variable domain, its missing parts supplied by reference TRBV28 and TRBJ2-7, is DVKVTQSSRYLVKRTGEKVFLECVQDMDHENMFWYRQDPGLGLRLIYFSYDVKMKEKGDIPEGYSVSREKKERFSLILESASTNQTSMYLCASKTSGSSYEQYFGPGTRLTVT.